The 19 T cell receptor beta chains given below trace back to one sample, sequenced in a study of CD8 T cells in Susac syndrome. After extraction with the RNeasy kit, about 0.5 to 1 ug of the RNA was reverse transcribed using random hexamers. TCRdb analysed the immunoSEQ multiplex PCR reads with MiXCR anew, one entry per CDR3 protein. The sample records 180,000 or so distinct CDR3 sequences, around 94% being singletons. Sequenced sample: CD4+ T cells from PBMCs. The receptors derive from a human donor in good health.

This chain joins TRBV29-1 and TRBJ2-7; 7 nucleotides align to TRBD2. Germline values: CDR1 SQVTM, CDR2 ANQGSEA. With 2 bases clipped from V and 4 bases from J, the junction kept 11 bases outside the gene matches. The CDR3 contains 15 residues. The CDR3 nucleotides are TGCAGCGTTGAAAAGGGTAGCGGGTCTCTGTACGAGCAGTACTTC. Amino acid sequence: CSVEKGSGSLYEQYF.

The CDR3 region is CASSVVSQGTEQFF. The CDR3 coding sequence is TGTGCCAGCAGCGTAGTTAGTCAGGGTACTGAGCAGTTCTTC. The chain has TRBV9 and TRBJ2-1; weak D call: TRBD1 (5 bases). Germline loops: CDR1 SGDLS, CDR2 YYNGEE. This CDR3 is built from 14 residues. V lost 0 bases, J lost 9 bases, and 13 bases lay in between.

The rearrangement uses TRBV28 and TRBJ1-1, with 9 bases identical to TRBD1. V shed 4 bases, J shed 5 bases, and the junction held 8 bases outside the gene matches. Germline-derived CDR1 and CDR2 are MDHEN and SYDVKM. This CDR3 contains 15 residues. CDR3 region: CASSSETGGRTEAFF. The CDR3 coding sequence is TGTGCCAGCAGTTCCGAGACAGGGGGAAGGACTGAAGCTTTCTTT.

The CDR3 sequence: CASSHRGTREQFF. CDR3 bases: TGTGCCAGCAGCCACAGGGGGACTAGGGAGCAGTTCTTC. The chain has TRBV7-8 and TRBJ2-1; D may match TRBD1 or TRBD2 (8 bases each). Trimming pared 5 bases from V and 10 bases from J, leaving 15 bases between. This CDR3 has 13 amino acids. Germline V CDR1 and CDR2: SGHVS, FQNEAQ. Drawing the rest from reference TRBV7-8 and TRBJ2-1, the complete variable domain is GAGVSQSPRYKVAKRGQDVALRCDPISGHVSLFWYQQALGQGPEFLTYFQNEAQLDKSGLPSDRFFAERPEGSVSTLKIQRTQQEDSAVYLCASSHRGTREQFFGPGTRLTVL.

Of note for this clonotype: At one end the junction does not follow the germline gene, possibly because of a read error. The J gene is TRBJ2-3, the V gene TRBV2, with 8 bases fitting TRBD1. The germline CDR1 and CDR2 sequences are SNHLY and FYNNEI. The CDR3 loop spans 14 amino acids. The CDR3 loop reads CAGSRDRSTDTQYF. The CDR3 nucleotides read TGTGCCGGCAGTCGGGACAGGAGCACAGATACGCAGTATTTT.

The chain recombines TRBV5-4 with TRBJ2-5; a possible D gene is TRBD1 (6 bases). Per the germline V gene, CDR1 is SGHNT and CDR2 is YYREEE (reference sequence). V was cut by 3 bases and J by 1 base, with 10 bases left in between. CDR3 length: 14 amino acids. This chain's CDR3 is CASSSQGTQETQYF. The CDR3 DNA reads as TGTGCCAGCAGCTCACAGGGTACCCAAGAGACCCAGTACTTC.

The CDR3: CASGPTTDTQYF. CDR3 nucleotide sequence: TGTGCCAGCGGCCCTACAACAGATACGCAGTATTTT. The V call is TRBV5-4, the J call TRBJ2-3; D is unresolved. The CDR3 totals 12 residues. Deletions cut 7 bases from V and 3 bases from J, with 9 bases between. The germline CDR1 and CDR2 sequences are SGHNT and YYREEE (reference sequence).

The chain is built from TRBV7-8 and TRBJ2-1; D possibly corresponds to TRBD2 (7 bases). Germline loops: CDR1 SGHVS, CDR2 FQNEAQ. V dropped 0 bases and J dropped 3 bases, with 12 bases sitting between them. The CDR3 length is 16 residues. CDR3 amino acids: CASSLAPRGRYNEQFF. DNA of the CDR3: TGTGCCAGCAGCTTAGCTCCGCGGGGGCGCTACAATGAGCAGTTCTTC.

The genes are TRBV29-1 and TRBJ1-2; D is unresolved. The germline CDR1 and CDR2 sequences are SQVTM and ANQGSEA. This CDR3 has 14 amino acids. Deletions cut 0 bases from V and 9 bases from J, with 17 bases between. The CDR3 DNA reads TGCAGCGTTGAAGATCCCCAGGCACGGCTAAGCTACACCTTC. This encodes CSVEDPQARLSYTF.

The chain uses TRBV5-4 and TRBJ2-5; no firm D call. The V gene's germline CDR1 is SGHNT and CDR2 YYREEE (reference sequence). Trimming left V 0 bases short and J 5 bases short, with 5 bases between. The CDR3 has 12 residues. Here the CDR3 DNA reads TGTGCCAGCAGCTTGGCCAGGGAGACCCAGTACTTC. This codes for CASSLARETQYF.

This chain links TRBV15 with TRBJ2-1; D might be TRBD2 (6 bases). This CDR3 is 15 amino acids long. Trimming left V 1 base short and J 1 base short, with 8 bases between. Germline V gene data show CDR1 as LNHNV and CDR2 as YYDKDF (reference sequence). CDR3 region: CATSRAGTSYNEQFF. The CDR3 coding sequence is TGTGCCACCAGCAGAGCGGGGACTTCCTACAATGAGCAGTTCTTC.

The CDR3 protein is CASSATGGEQFF. DNA for the CDR3: TGTGCCAGCAGCGCTACAGGGGGTGAGCAGTTCTTC. This chain uses TRBV11-3 with TRBJ2-1, with 8 bases aligning to TRBD1. The length of the CDR3 is 12 residues. The trim removed 5 bases at V and 9 bases at J, leaving 3 bases unmatched. The germline V gene has CDR1 SGHNT and CDR2 YENEEA.

This chain uses TRBV9 with TRBJ2-7; 8 nucleotides match TRBD2. J was trimmed by 4 bases and V by 0 bases; bases with no gene match: 6. The V gene's germline CDR1 is SGDLS and CDR2 YYNGEE. This CDR3 has 15 residues. CDR3 amino acids: CASSVAAGALYEQYF. The CDR3 DNA reads TGTGCCAGCAGCGTAGCAGCGGGGGCGCTATACGAGCAGTACTTC.

The chain couples TRBV20-1 to TRBJ2-1; 11 nucleotides align to TRBD2. The germline gives CDR1 DFQATT, CDR2 SNEGSKA (reference sequence). Trimming removed 5 bases from V and 6 bases from J; junction bases left unmatched: 3. This CDR3 has 13 residues. The CDR3 region has the DNA TGCAGTGCTTCACTAGCGGGGGCCAATGAGCAGTTCTTC. It encodes CSASLAGANEQFF.

This clonotype was recorded only once. The chain employs TRBV20-1 and TRBJ1-4; the match to TRBD1 covers 8 bases. Germline V CDR1 and CDR2: DFQATT, SNEGSKA (reference sequence). With 6 bases clipped from V and 8 bases from J, the junction kept 8 bases outside the gene matches. CDR3 length: 13 amino acids. The CDR3 sequence: CSALDRGLEKLFF. CDR3 nucleotide sequence: TGCAGTGCCCTTGACAGGGGCTTAGAAAAACTGTTTTTT.

V gene TRBV2 combines with J gene TRBJ2-5, with 8 positions matching TRBD2. The junction had 7 bases not matched to a gene; V was cut back by 4 bases and J by 3 bases. Germline lookup yields CDR1 SNHLY and CDR2 FYNNEI. The CDR3 has 15 residues. CDR3 sequence reads: CASSAATSVEETQYF. Here the CDR3 DNA reads TGTGCCAGCAGTGCGGCGACTAGCGTTGAAGAGACCCAGTACTTC.

The V and J genes are TRBV11-2 and TRBJ1-2; D might be TRBD1 (6 bases). CDR1 and CDR2 from the germline V gene are SGHAT and FQNNGV. V shed 4 bases and J shed 4 bases, with 19 bases lying between them. The CDR3 loop spans 16 amino acids. CDR3 amino acids: CASSSPRTVGTYGYTF. The CDR3 coding sequence is TGTGCCAGCAGCTCCCCTAGGACAGTGGGGACCTATGGCTACACCTTC. Using reference TRBV11-2 and TRBJ1-2 for the parts outside the CDR3, the full variable domain is EAGVAQSPRYKIIEKRQSVAFWCNPISGHATLYWYQQILGQGPKLLIQFQNNGVVDDSQLPKDRFSAERLKGVDSTLKIQPAKLEDSAVYLCASSSPRTVGTYGYTFGSGTRLTVV.

The chain uses TRBV28 and TRBJ2-7; 7 nucleotides align to TRBD2. The CDR3 consists of 14 residues. V lost 6 bases and J lost 3; bases outside the gene matches: 8. Germline loops: CDR1 MDHEN, CDR2 SYDVKM. The CDR3 spells CASRVTGGNYEQYF. The CDR3 DNA is TGTGCCAGCAGGGTCACCGGGGGGAACTACGAGCAGTACTTC. Based on the CDR3 plus reference TRBV28 and TRBJ2-7, the full variable domain is DVKVTQSSRYLVKRTGEKVFLECVQDMDHENMFWYRQDPGLGLRLIYFSYDVKMKEKGDIPEGYSVSREKKERFSLILESASTNQTSMYLCASRVTGGNYEQYFGPGTRLTVT.

The rearrangement links TRBV7-9 to TRBJ1-5; TRBD1 is a possible D gene (6 bases). Trimming removed 0 bases at V and 0 bases at J, with 9 bases between. The CDR3 spans 16 residues. CDR1 SEHNR and CDR2 FQNEAQ come from the germline V gene (reference sequence). The CDR3 loop reads CASSLAGGNSNQPQHF. In nucleotides, the CDR3 is TGTGCCAGCAGCTTAGCAGGGGGAAATAGCAATCAGCCCCAGCATTTT. The full variable domain, in which reference TRBV7-9 and TRBJ1-5 provide the parts outside the CDR3, is DTGVSQNPRHKITKRGQNVTFRCDPISEHNRLYWYRQTLGQGPEFLTYFQNEAQLEKSRLLSDRFSAERPKGSFSTLEIQRTEQGDSAMYLCASSLAGGNSNQPQHFGDGTRLSIL.